This record concerns one TCR beta chain sequence. This clonotype was seen once. Its antigen remains undetermined. No base quality values were provided; no much bigger clone lies one nucleotide off. Just one read gives weak support. The germline V gene (reference sequence) sets CDR1 to DFQATT and CDR2 to SNEGSKA. Ends trimmed: V by 0 bases, J by 3 bases; bases unmatched to a gene: 7. From the cysteine through the phenylalanine, the CDR3 covers 17 amino acids. CDR3 DNA is the only sequence kept; it has 51 bases, read in frame from the first base. Without any cell sorting, total RNA and DNA were co-extracted from approximately 22-30 mg of bulk tissue using the AllPrep DNA/RNA mini kit. Roughly five patients with histopathologically diagnosed primary liver carcinoma underwent surgical resection in China between late 2015 and early 2016. Patients had chronic HBV infection and were treatment-naive at sampling. Each tumor was sampled at five spatially separated regions: the superior, inferior, left-lateral and right-lateral poles and the tumor centre. Histology showed that every tumor sample contained more than 80% viable tumor cells. Each fresh piece of tumor and adjacent tissue was cut in two, with one half stored in RNAlater at -80 degrees C and the other half sent for histology.

This entry belongs to a study of tumor-infiltrating lymphocytes in primary liver carcinoma listed by TCRdb under 2017. In terms of the full investigation: Of the five patients (three men and two women, aged 30 to 69 years), four had hepatocellular carcinoma and one had combined HCC and intrahepatic cholangiocarcinoma. The five patients had tumors staged T1-T3 N0M0, with maximum diameters ranging from roughly 4 to 10 cm. Each sample produced about 3.5 to 7.13 million productive TCRbeta reads, and read depth showed no significant difference between tissue types. TCRbeta repertoire sequencing, expression microarrays and whole-exome sequencing were combined in the study across five regions of each liver tumor, with adjacent normal tissue and blood also included. TCRbeta repertoire sequencing covered approximately 35 specimens from 5 patients: roughly 25 tumor regions, 5 adjacent noncancerous liver tissues and 5 peripheral blood samples. To link TCRbeta repertoire diversity with the local molecular phenotype, the approximately 23 tumor region samples were profiled using Agilent mRNA microarrays. Repertoires from technical replicates were highly reproducible, with mean shared-clone rates roughly 0.9 and correlation coefficients above 0.95.

Points the paper makes about the study in general: Only the TCR beta chain was sequenced, so true repertoire diversity is likely underestimated because unpaired alpha chains were not captured. The top 250 clones made up a significantly larger repertoire fraction in tumors than in blood (p = 0.039). Because the samples were bulk and unsorted, CD4+ and CD8+ T cell repertoires could not be compared. With just a handful of patients in the study, the authors point out that the findings should be validated in a larger study. Consistent with antigen-driven expansion, pairs of tumor regions showed higher repertoire overlap (mean roughly 36%) than either tumor-adjacent pairs (approximately 17%) or tumor-blood pairs (roughly 14%). Only about 7.5-25% of top clones were present in all five regions of a tumor, suggesting spatial heterogeneity of tumor-infiltrating T cells.

A constant-region primer and ProtoScript II reverse transcriptase were used to reverse-transcribe TCRbeta-specific cDNA from roughly 0.55 ug total RNA. The TCRbeta libraries were prepared through three rounds of nested multiplex PCR following a slightly modified ARM-PCR procedure. Multiplex TRBV1-TRBV30 forward primers and a Cbeta reverse primer were used in the first two PCR rounds, each of which was run for around 9 cycles. Sample barcodes and Illumina adapters were added in a final 25-cycle PCR with Deep VentR polymerase. Amplicons of 200-500 bp were gel-purified with a QIAquick gel extraction kit before sequencing. An Illumina HiSeq 2500 was used to sequence the TCRbeta amplicons, generating 250-bp paired-end reads. Regarding the original processing steps: Reads were quality-trimmed with Trimmomatic v0.33, and paired reads were merged with FLASH v1.2.11 to recover full CDR3 sequences. MiGEC v1.2.1b assigned V, D and J germline segments to the rearranged TCRbeta sequences. Clonotype statistics, along with Shannon-Wiener diversity indices, were calculated using VDJtools v1.0.0. Except for diversity analysis, only each sample's 250 most abundant clonotypes were used in subsequent analyses to reduce sampling bias. TCRdb trimmed public reads at Q25 via fastp, called clones via MiXCR and kept in-frame beta chains. When rows share a CDR3 protein, they turn into one entry using the most common DNA and genes. The V and J calls were not made by the authors but by TCRdb's processing. For this sample there are about 99,000 distinct CDR3 sequences; 55% to 75% appear just once. 7.5% to 10% of the sample goes to the ten largest clones.

The receptor was derived from an older woman with primary liver carcinoma and hepatitis B virus infection. The sample taken for sequencing was liver tumor tissue from sampling region 5. Explained via the paper, the cell subset or site label denotes: tumor region T5, tumor centre. Here the chain combines TRBV20-1 and TRBJ2-2, with 10 central nucleotides matching TRBD2. Here the CDR3 is given as CSARDGRGLADTGELFF. The sequence in DNA is TGCAGTGCTAGAGATGGGAGAGGACTAGCGGACACCGGGGAGCTGTTTTTT.